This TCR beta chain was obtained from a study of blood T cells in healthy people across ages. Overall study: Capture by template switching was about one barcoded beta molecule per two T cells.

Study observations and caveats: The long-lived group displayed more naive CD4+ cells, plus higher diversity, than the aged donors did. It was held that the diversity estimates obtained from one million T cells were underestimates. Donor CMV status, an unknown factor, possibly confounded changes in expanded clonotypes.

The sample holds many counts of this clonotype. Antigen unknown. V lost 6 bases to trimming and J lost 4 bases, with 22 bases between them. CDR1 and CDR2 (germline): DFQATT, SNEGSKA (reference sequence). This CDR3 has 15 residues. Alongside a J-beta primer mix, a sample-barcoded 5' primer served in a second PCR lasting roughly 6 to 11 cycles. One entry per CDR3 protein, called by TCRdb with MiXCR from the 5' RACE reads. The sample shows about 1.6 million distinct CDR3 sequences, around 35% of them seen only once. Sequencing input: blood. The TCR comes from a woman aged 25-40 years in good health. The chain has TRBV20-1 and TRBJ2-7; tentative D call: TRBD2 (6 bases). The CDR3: CSAPSARGGDYEQYF. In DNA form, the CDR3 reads TGCAGTGCGCCGTCAGCCCGGGGCGGGGATTACGAGCAGTACTTC.